These 6 T cell receptor beta chains were sequenced from one sample in a study of shared clonotypes between healthy human individuals (dated by TCRdb to 2018 to 2021). The receptor library was made with the immunoSEQ multiplex PCR assay. What TCRdb holds here is the immuneACCESS table cut down to in-frame rearrangements. Part of the clones is not present; checked against another copy, under half of the missing clones reflect an unresolved V gene, and the others are unexplained. The sample table records 2.3 million or so clones; 85% to 95% of these occur just once. The top ten constitute 0.35% to 0.5% of the sample. What was sequenced was naive CD4+ T cells from PBMCs. Interpreted using the paper, the cell subset or site label stands for: CD45RA+ positively selected. The receptors derive from a man aged 18 to 29 in good health. Some clones in this sample may be carry-over from other donors' samples.

V gene TRBV5-1 combines with J gene TRBJ1-2, with D possibly TRBD1 on 5 matching bases. Germline values: CDR1 SGHRS, CDR2 YFSETQ. This CDR3 is 15 amino acids long. The V and J ends lost 4 bases and 8 bases respectively, with 21 bases between them. The CDR3 reads CASSPPLGGKEGYTF. The DNA for the CDR3 is TGCGCCAGCAGCCCCCCCTTGGGGGGTAAGGAGGGCTACACCTTC. The whole variable domain, filled in from reference TRBV5-1 and TRBJ1-2, reads KAGVTQTPRYLIKTRGQQVTLSCSPISGHRSVSWYQQTPGQGLQFLFEYFSETQRNKGNFPGRFSGRQFSNSRSEMNVSTLELGDSALYLCASSPPLGGKEGYTFGSGTRLTVV.

The count of this clone is one. The gene calls are TRBV6-1 and TRBJ2-6, with 8 nucleotides matching TRBD1. Germline V gene lookup returns CDR1 MNHNS and CDR2 SASEGT. Trimming took 4 bases from V and 4 from J; bases not matched to a gene: 9. This CDR3 spans 17 amino acids. The CDR3 DNA reads as TGTGCCAGCAGTGGCTCGACAGGGGTGGAAGGGGCCAACGTCCTGACTTTC. Amino acid sequence: CASSGSTGVEGANVLTF.

The J gene is TRBJ2-1, the V gene TRBV7-3; maybe TRBD1 (5 bases). V lost 0 bases and J 10 bases, leaving 10 bases between the germline ends. The CDR3 length is 13 residues. Germline loops: CDR1 SGHTA, CDR2 FQGTGA. CDR3 nucleotides: TGTGCCAGCAGCTTAACGTTTAGGGGAGAGCAGTTCTTC. Its protein is CASSLTFRGEQFF.

Concerning this clone: This specimen includes other DNA sequences encoding the same CDR3. This chain joins TRBV4-3 and TRBJ1-5; D ambiguous. The CDR3 has 13 residues. Germline assignment: CDR1 LGHNA and CDR2 YSLEER. The V gene lost 2 bases and the J gene lost 4 bases, with 6 bases spanning the gap. The CDR3 loop is CASSQRINQPQHF. The CDR3, as DNA: TGCGCCAGCAGCCAACGAATAAATCAGCCCCAGCATTTT.

With regard to this clone: Other DNA sequences in this specimen translate into the identical CDR3. The CDR3 DNA sequence: TGTGCCAGCAGCTTGACGGGAACAGATACGCAGTATTTT. Protein: CASSLTGTDTQYF. This chain uses TRBV7-9 with TRBJ2-3; maybe TRBD2 (5 bases). The ends were cut back, 3 bases at V and 3 bases at J, with 7 bases in the middle. The CDR3 contains 13 residues. Germline CDR1 is SEHNR and CDR2 is FQNEAQ (reference sequence).

The sample holds one count of this clone. The chain uses TRBV18 and TRBJ1-1; D unresolved. Germline V gene data show CDR1 as KGHSH and CDR2 as LQKENI. Trimming left V 3 bases short and J 4 bases short, with 9 bases between. The CDR3 loop spans 13 amino acids. CDR3 DNA sequence: TGTGCCAGCTCACCCCCTTCGTCCACTGAAGCTTTCTTT. Its translation is CASSPPSSTEAFF. Complete variable domain (other parts from reference TRBV18 and TRBJ1-1): NAGVMQNPRHLVRRRGQEARLRCSPMKGHSHVYWYRQLPEEGLKFMVYLQKENIIDESGMPKERFSAEFPKEGPSILRIQQVVRGDSAAYFCASSPPSSTEAFFGQGTRLTVV.